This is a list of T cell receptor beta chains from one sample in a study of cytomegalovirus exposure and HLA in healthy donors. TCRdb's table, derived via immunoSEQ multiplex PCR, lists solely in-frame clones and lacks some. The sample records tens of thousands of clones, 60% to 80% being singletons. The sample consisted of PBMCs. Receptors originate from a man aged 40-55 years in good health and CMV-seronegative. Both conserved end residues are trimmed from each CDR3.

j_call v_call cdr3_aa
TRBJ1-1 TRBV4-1 ATSQGILARGRNTEAF
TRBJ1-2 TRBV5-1 ASSLVAGGIYGYT
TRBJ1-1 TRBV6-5 ASRDAGQGNTEAF
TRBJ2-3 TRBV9 ASSASGYRGDTQY
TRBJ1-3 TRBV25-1 ASGETGKSTGNTIY
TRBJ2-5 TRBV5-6 ASSFKFTSRSQTQY
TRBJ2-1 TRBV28 ASSSTGNEQF
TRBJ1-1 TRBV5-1 ASSLFGTGVGATEAF
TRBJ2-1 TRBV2 ASEAERPGLANEQF
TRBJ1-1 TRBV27 ASSLSVNTEAF
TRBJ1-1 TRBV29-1 SVSRDRGRYTEAF
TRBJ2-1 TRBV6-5 ASSYTLAGGLNEQF
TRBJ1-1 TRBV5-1 ASSRETGVRNTEAF
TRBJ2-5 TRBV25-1 ASSESRVDGTQY
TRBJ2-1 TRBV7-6 ASSLGGGGAYNEQF
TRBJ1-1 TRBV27 ASIHRGNTEAF
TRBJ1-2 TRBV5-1 ASSYGTGRLTTNYGYT
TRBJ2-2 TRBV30 AWGRGAGELF
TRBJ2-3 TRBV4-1 ASSHSSGPTDTQY
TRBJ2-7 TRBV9 ASSVGQGAYEQY
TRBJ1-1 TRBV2 ASSEPGADTEAF
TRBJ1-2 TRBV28 ASWDRINYGYT
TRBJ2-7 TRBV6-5 ASSPGQGSVYEQY
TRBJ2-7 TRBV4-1 ASSLLWAGAYEQY